The source of this TCR beta chain is a study of T cell repertoires in cytomegalovirus infection. This clonotype was recorded many times. Its antigen is still unknown. TCRdb redid the calling of the reads with MiXCR, one entry per CDR3 protein. The sample consists of roughly 920,000 distinct CDR3 sequences, roughly 30% of them appearing once. Study-level points and caveats: The study found HLA-C-restricted CMV-specific TCR beta clonotypes dominating the ex vivo response. Frequencies of public TCR beta families were cumulated, and this identified carriers of CMV plus the relevant HLA.

Sequenced here: cultured CD8+ T cells from PBMCs, sampled from culture after CMV antigen stimulation. This TCR was recovered from a human donor in good health (CMV status not recorded). Some clones in this sample may be carry-over from other donors' samples.

The CDR3 DNA sequence: TGTGCCAGCAGCTTCTCCACAGGCTCCTACGAGCAGTACGTC. It is translated as CASSFSTGSYEQYV. The rearrangement uses TRBV7-8 and TRBJ2-7; D perhaps matches TRBD1 (5 bases). There are 14 residues in the CDR3. V was cut by 3 bases and J by 0 bases, with 9 bases left in between. CDR1 is SGHVS and CDR2 is FQNEAQ in the germline V gene.